This T cell receptor (beta chain) was observed in a study of regulatory T cells in long-lasting Graves disease. Study at large: Disease was considered persistent Graves' disease after over 5 years of antithyroid drugs (with positive TSH receptor antibodies).

The time point is: persistent/refractory GD, antithyroid drugs over 5 years with positive TRAb. PBMC-derived RNA was used for the TCR library. Graves' disease diagnosis followed American Thyroid Association guidelines. Peripheral blood, 8.5 to 9.5 milliliters per patient, was collected in EDTA tubes. V shed 6 bases and J shed 0 bases, with 12 bases lying between them. The V gene's germline CDR1 is SNHLY and CDR2 FYNNEI. The CDR3 contains 14 residues. Arm-PCR of CDR3 regions and iRepertoire HTBI primers were the basis on which TCR beta libraries were built. TCRdb reprocessed the multiplex PCR reads via MiXCR and lists one record per CDR3 protein. In the table there are roughly 360,000 distinct CDR3 sequences, 23% of which are singletons.

The TCR comes from a woman in her 40s with Graves disease. This chain connects TRBV2 to TRBJ2-7; D might be TRBD1 or TRBD2, each matching 5 bases. The source material was peripheral blood mononuclear cells (PBMCs), sampled when the disease was refractory, from a patient treated with antithyroid drugs. The CDR3 spells CASRETGGSYEQYF. In DNA, the CDR3 is TGTGCCAGCAGAGAAACTGGGGGCTCCTACGAGCAGTACTTC.